This T cell receptor beta chain is drawn from a study of neoadjuvant nivolumab and ipilimumab in lung cancer. Study-level findings and limits: Only two of four nivolumab-treated tumors gained richness and clonality by surgery. TCR receptors were sequenced in few samples. TCR richness and clonality were higher in tumors than adjacent uninvolved lung.

Note on this clone: Its antigen is unidentified.

Profiling relied on immunoSEQ multiplex PCR, and the TCRdb table lists in-frame clones only, not all of them. The sample includes about 30,000 clones, 92% of them seen just once. CDR1 is SGHNT, CDR2 YYREEE, per germline (reference sequence). V shed 0 bases, J shed 3 bases, and the junction held 2 bases outside the gene matches. The CDR3 runs to 15 residues. This sequence originates from an adult with non-small cell lung cancer. The chain employs TRBV5-4 and TRBJ2-1, with 8 nucleotides matching TRBD1. The sample was peripheral blood, taken after neoadjuvant nivolumab, alone or with ipilimumab, at or shortly before surgery. CDR3 DNA: TGTGCCAGCAGCTTGGCCGGGACAGGCTACAATGAGCAGTTCTTC. This translates into CASSLAGTGYNEQFF.